These T cell receptor beta chains were read from a single sample in a study of T cells in Graves' hyperthyroidism and ophthalmopathy. TCRdb passed the multiplex PCR reads through MiXCR, listing each CDR3 protein once. The sample lists 500,000 to 600,000 distinct CDR3 sequences; approximately 15% were seen once. Sample: blood. These receptors all stem from a woman younger than 30 with Graves' hyperthyroidism. Each CDR3 is given with its conserved first and last residue. A D gene is named only where the DNA matches it firmly. Size tells how often a clone was seen (once, few, many) or the class of an expanded clone, and some rows leave it out.

d_gene,v_gene,j_gene,abundance,CDR3nt,CDR3aa
NA,TRBV7-9,TRBJ1-1,NA,TGTGCCAGCATCCCACAGATCACTGAAGCTTTCTTT,CASIPQITEAFF
TRBD1,TRBV27,TRBJ2-1,NA,TGTGCCAGCAGTTCCTCGACAGGGCCCTACAATGAGCAGTTCTTC,CASSSSTGPYNEQFF
NA,TRBV19,TRBJ1-5,few,TGTGCCAGTAGTAGGCCTCTTGGGGCAGGTAACAATCAGCCCCAGCATTTT,CASSRPLGAGNNQPQHF
TRBD2,TRBV6-4,TRBJ2-1,NA,TGTGCCAGCAGTCCCGGGACTAGCGATCACAATGAGCAGTTCTTC,CASSPGTSDHNEQFF
TRBD1,TRBV7-2,TRBJ2-3,many,TGTGCCAGCAGCACAGACAGGGGATCTGATACGCAGTATTTT,CASSTDRGSDTQYF
NA,TRBV27,TRBJ2-7,NA,TGTGCCAGCAGTTTACTTCCCGGAGCGCCGTACTTC,CASSLLPGAPYF
TRBD2,TRBV24-1,TRBJ2-1,many,TGTGCCACCAGTGCTCCCGGGACTAGCGTAGACAATGAGCAGTTCTTC,CATSAPGTSVDNEQFF
TRBD1,TRBV12-5,TRBJ1-2,NA,TGTGCTAGTGGTCCCAATACCGGGACAGGGTATGGCTACACCTTC,CASGPNTGTGYGYTF
NA,TRBV29-1,TRBJ2-1,few,TGCAGCGTGTCAACCCAGGAGCAGTTCTTC,CSVSTQEQFF
NA,TRBV28,TRBJ1-4,many,TGTGCCAGCGGGAATGAAAAACTGTTTTTT,CASGNEKLFF
NA,TRBV5-1,TRBJ2-3,many,TGCGCCAGCAGCTGGTCAGAAAGCACAGATACGCAGTATTTT,CASSWSESTDTQYF